The following is a TCR beta chain sequence with its context. The antigen is undetermined. The CDR3 is 12 amino acids. Germline CDR1 LGHDT, CDR2 YNNKEL (reference sequence). This sample is drawn from a study of blood T cells in healthy people across ages. The second PCR ran roughly 6 to 11 cycles with a sample-barcoded 5' primer and J-beta primers. A 12-random-nucleotide template-switch adaptor tagged each cDNA molecule. TCRdb reanalysed the 5' RACE reads using MiXCR and keeps one entry per CDR3 protein. Of about 2 million distinct CDR3 sequences in the sample, about 50% were seen once. The people who gave samples were healthy Caucasians from Russia, aged about 6 to 95. Study-level results: Those diversity estimates obtained from one million T cells were thought to be underestimates. Among long-lived donors, naive CD4+ cells were more numerous and diversity higher than in aged donors.

The chain has TRBV3-1 and TRBJ2-5; D call uncertain. The J call is doubtful: the DNA matches TRBJ2-7 better. Sequences were obtained from blood. This TCR was recovered from a woman in her thirties or forties in good health. CDR3 region: CASSLSIYEQYF. Written as DNA, the CDR3 is TGTGCCAGCAGCCTAAGTATCTACGAGCAGTACTTC.